This TCR beta chain appears in the sequencing data of a study of PD-L1 blockade in urothelial cancer. Overall study context: The researchers analyzed blood 3 weeks (second dose) and 6 weeks after treatment start.

The V and J ends lost 3 bases and 9 bases, in that order; junction bases with no gene match: 3. The CDR3 length is 12 residues. Germline values: CDR1 MDHEN, CDR2 SYDVKM. Patients were diagnosed with urothelial carcinoma, either locally advanced or metastatic. This table comes from immunoSEQ multiplex PCR, and its TCRdb copy is limited to in-frame clones, with some not included. Among 20,000 to 25,000 clones, nearly 90% were seen once, and the ten largest hold roughly 16%. Here the sequenced sample was PBMCs, taken around atezolizumab (anti-PD-L1) treatment. This chain joins TRBV28 and TRBJ2-5; TRBD1 agrees at 8 bases. This TCR derives from a woman in her fifties or sixties with urothelial cancer. CDR3 in DNA: TGTGCCAGCAGTTTCCGGGACAGGCCCCAGTACTTC. Its protein is CASSFRDRPQYF.